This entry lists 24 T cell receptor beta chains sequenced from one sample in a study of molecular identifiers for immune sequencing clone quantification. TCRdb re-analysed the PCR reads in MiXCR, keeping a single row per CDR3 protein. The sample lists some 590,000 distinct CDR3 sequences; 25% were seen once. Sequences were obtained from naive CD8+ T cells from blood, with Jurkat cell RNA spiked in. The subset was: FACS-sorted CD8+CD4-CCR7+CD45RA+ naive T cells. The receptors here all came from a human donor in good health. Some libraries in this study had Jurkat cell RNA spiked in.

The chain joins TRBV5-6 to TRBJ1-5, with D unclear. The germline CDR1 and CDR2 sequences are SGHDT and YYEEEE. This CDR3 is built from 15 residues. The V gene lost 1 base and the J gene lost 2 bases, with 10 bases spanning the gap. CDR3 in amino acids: CASSLLGRGNQPQHF. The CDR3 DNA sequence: TGTGCCAGCAGCTTGTTAGGAAGGGGCAATCAGCCCCAGCATTTT.

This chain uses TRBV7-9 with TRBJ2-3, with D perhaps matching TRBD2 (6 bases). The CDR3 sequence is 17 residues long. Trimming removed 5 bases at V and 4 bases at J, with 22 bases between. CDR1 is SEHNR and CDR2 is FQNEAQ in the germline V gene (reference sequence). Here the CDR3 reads CASSPPRGSSGADTQYF. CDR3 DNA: TGTGCCAGCAGCCCACCGCGTGGCTCTTCGGGGGCAGATACGCAGTATTTT.

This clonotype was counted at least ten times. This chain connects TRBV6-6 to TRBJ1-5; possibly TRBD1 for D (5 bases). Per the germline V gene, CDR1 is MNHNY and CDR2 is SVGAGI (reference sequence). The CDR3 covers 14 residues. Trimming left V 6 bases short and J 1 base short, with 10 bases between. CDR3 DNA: TGTGCCAGCAGGAACCGGGACAGCAATCAGCCCCAGCATTTT. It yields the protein CASRNRDSNQPQHF.

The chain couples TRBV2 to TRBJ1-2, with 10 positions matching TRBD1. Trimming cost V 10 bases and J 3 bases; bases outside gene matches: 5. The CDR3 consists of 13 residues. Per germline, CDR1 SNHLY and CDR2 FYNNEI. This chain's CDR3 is CATGGTGDYGYTF. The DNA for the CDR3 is TGTGCCACCGGAGGGACAGGGGACTATGGCTACACCTTC.

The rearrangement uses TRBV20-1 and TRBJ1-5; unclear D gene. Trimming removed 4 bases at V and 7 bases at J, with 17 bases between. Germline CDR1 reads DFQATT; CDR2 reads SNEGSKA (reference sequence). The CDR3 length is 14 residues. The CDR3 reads CSAKAPADPQPQHF. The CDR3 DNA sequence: TGCAGTGCTAAGGCGCCAGCTGACCCCCAGCCCCAGCATTTT.

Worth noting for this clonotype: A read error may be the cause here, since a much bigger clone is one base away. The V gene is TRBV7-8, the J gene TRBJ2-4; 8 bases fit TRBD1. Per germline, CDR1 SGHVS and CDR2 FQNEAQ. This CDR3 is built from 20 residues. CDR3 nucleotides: TGTGCCAGCAGCTTACTGGGGCAGGGGGCCCTAAACTTAGCCAAAAACATTGAGTACTTC. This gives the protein CASSLLGQGALNLAKNIEYF.

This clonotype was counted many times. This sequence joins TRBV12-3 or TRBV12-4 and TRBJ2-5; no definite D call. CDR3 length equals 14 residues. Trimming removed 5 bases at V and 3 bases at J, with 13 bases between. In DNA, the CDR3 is TGTGCCAGCAGTCCCCCTGCGCCTGAAGAGACCCAGTACTTC. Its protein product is CASSPPAPEETQYF.

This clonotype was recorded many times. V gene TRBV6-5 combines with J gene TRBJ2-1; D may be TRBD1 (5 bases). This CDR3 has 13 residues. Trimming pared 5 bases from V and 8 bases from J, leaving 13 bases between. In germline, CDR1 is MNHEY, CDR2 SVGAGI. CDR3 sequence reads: CASSRLRDYEQFF. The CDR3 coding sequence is TGTGCCAGCAGTAGACTCAGGGATTATGAGCAGTTCTTC.

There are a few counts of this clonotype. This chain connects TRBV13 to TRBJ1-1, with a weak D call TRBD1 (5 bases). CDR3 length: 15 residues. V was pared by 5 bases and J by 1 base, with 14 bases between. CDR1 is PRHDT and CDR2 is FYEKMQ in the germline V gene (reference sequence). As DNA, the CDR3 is TGTGCCAGCAGCACGTCGTTGGGGGGGAACACTGAAGCTTTCTTT. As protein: CASSTSLGGNTEAFF.

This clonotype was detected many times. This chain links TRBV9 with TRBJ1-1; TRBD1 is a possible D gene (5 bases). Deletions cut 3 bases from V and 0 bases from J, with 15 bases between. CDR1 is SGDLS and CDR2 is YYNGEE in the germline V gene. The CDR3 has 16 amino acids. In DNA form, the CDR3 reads TGTGCCAGCAGCGAGGATACCGGGGGATTGAACACTGAAGCTTTCTTT. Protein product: CASSEDTGGLNTEAFF.

In nucleotides, the CDR3 is TGCAGCGTTGAAATGCCCCCGCGACCAGCGGGAGTGAATGAGCAGTTCTTC. Amino acid sequence: CSVEMPPRPAGVNEQFF. The rearrangement links TRBV29-1 to TRBJ2-1, with TRBD2 identical over 8 bases. Looked up from germline, CDR1 is SQVTM and CDR2 is ANQGSEA. V shed 2 bases and J 7 bases; nucleotides not matched to a gene: 16. The CDR3 extends over 17 amino acids.

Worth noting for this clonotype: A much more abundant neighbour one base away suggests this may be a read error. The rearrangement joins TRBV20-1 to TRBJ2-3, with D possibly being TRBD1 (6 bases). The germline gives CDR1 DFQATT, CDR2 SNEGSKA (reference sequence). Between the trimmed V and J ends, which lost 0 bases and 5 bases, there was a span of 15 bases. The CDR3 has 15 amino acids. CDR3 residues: CSAREPRQAIDTQYF. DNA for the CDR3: TGCAGTGCTAGAGAGCCTAGACAGGCCATAGATACGCAGTATTTT.

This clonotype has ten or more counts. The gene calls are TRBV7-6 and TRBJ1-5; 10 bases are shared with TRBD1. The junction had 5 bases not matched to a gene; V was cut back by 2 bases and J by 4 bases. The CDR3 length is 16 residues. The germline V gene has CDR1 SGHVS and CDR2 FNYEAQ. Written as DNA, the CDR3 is TGTGCCAGCAGCTTACGCCCGGGACAGGGGAATCAGCCCCAGCATTTT. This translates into CASSLRPGQGNQPQHF.

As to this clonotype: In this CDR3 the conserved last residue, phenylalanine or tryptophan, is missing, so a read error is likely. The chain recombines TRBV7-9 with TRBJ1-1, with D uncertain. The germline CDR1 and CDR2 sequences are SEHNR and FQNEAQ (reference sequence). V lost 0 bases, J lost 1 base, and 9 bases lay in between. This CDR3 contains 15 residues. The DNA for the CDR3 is TGTGCCAGCAGCTTAGCGCAGCTAGGGAACACTGAAGCTTTCTCT. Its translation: CASSLAQLGNTEAFS.

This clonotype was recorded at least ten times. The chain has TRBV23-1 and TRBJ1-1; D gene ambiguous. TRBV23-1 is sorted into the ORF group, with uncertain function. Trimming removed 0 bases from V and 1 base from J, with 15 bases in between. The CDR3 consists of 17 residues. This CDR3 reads CASSQSNWRFPNTEAFF. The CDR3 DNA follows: TGCGCCAGCAGTCAATCGAATTGGCGGTTTCCGAACACTGAAGCTTTCTTT.

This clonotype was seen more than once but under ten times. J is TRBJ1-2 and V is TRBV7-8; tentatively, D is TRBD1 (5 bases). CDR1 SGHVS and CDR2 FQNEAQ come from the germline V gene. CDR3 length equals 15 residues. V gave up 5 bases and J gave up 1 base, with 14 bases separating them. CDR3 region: CASSTGQDYNYGYTF. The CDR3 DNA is TGTGCCAGCAGCACAGGACAAGATTATAACTATGGCTACACCTTC.

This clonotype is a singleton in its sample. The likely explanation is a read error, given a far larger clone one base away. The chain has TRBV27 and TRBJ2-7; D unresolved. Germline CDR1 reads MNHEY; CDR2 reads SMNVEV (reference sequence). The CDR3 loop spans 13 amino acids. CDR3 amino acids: CASSLGSAYEQCF. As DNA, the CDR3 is TGTGCCAGCAGTTTAGGGTCTGCCTACGAGCAGTGCTTC.

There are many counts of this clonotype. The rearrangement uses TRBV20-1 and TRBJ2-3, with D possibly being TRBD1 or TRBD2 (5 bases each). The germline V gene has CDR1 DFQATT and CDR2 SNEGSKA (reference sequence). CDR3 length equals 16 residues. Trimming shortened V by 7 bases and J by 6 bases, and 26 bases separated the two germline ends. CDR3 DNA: TGCAGTGTCCGAGAGTTAGGACAAACTAGGAGGGATACGCAGTATTTT. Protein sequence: CSVRELGQTRRDTQYF.

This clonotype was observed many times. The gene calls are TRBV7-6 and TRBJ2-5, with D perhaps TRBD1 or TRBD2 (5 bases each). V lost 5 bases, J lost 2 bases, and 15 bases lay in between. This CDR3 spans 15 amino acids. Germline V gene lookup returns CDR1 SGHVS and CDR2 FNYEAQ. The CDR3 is CASSPNFWGQETQYF. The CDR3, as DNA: TGTGCCAGCAGCCCAAATTTCTGGGGGCAAGAGACCCAGTACTTC.

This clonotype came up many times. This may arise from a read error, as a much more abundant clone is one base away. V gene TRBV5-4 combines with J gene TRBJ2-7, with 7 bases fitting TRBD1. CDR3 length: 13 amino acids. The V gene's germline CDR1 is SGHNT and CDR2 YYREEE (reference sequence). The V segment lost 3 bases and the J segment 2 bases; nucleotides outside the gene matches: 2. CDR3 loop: CASSWGQTYEQYF. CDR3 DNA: TGTGCCAGCAGCTGGGGACAGACCTACGAGCAGTACTTC.

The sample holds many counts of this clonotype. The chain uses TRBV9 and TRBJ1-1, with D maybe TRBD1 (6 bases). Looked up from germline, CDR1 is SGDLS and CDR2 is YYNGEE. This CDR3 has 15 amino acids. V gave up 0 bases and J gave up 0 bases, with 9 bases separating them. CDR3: CASSVEDSMNTEAFF. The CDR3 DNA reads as TGTGCCAGCAGCGTAGAGGACAGCATGAACACTGAAGCTTTCTTT.

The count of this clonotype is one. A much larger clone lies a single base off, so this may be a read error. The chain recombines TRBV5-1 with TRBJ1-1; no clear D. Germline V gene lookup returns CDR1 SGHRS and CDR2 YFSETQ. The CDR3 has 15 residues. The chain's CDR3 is CANSGYPEMNTEAFF. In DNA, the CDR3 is TGCGCCAACAGCGGATACCCAGAGATGAACACTGAAGCTTTCTTT.

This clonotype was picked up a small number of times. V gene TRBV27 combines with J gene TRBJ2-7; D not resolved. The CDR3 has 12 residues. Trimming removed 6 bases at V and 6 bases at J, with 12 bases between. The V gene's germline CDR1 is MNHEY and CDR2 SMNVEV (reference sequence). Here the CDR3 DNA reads TGTGCCAGCAGCCCACGGCGCGGCGAGCAGTACTTC. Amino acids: CASSPRRGEQYF.

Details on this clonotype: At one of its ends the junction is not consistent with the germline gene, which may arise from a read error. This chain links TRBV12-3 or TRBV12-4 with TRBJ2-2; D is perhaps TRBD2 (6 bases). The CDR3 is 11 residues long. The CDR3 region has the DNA TGTGCCAGCAGTTCCACCGGGGGGCTGTTTTTT. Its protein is CASSSTGGLFF.